This TCR beta chain was sequenced during a study of PD-1 blockade in classical Hodgkin lymphoma. On this clone itself: Its antigen is not identified.

This table comes from immunoSEQ multiplex PCR, and its TCRdb copy is limited to in-frame clones, with some not included. The sample has approximately 20,000 clones, roughly nine tenths seen once. The V end lost 6 bases, the J end lost 0 bases, and 10 bases lay between the germline ends. The CDR3 has 14 amino acids. Germline V gene lookup returns CDR1 SGHDT and CDR2 YYEEEE. Time point specified: newly diagnosed, previously untreated cHL patient sample. It was by magnetic negative selection that CD4+ T cells were purified from thawed PBMCs. Points from the study as a whole: Healthy donors were reported to have higher baseline TCR diversity than newly diagnosed patients.

The chain carries TRBV5-6 and TRBJ2-1; D may correspond to TRBD1 or TRBD2 (5 bases each). This TCR came from a human donor with classical Hodgkin lymphoma. Sequencing was done on a sample of CD4+ T cells from blood. CDR3 sequence (DNA): TGTGCCAGCAATTGGGGGAGCTCCTACAATGAGCAGTTCTTC. This encodes CASNWGSSYNEQFF.